This T cell receptor beta chain originates from a study of blood T cell repertoires in COVID-19. Whole-study context: Whether acute or convalescent, the COVID-19 samples came from the United States, Italy and Spain. T cells, B-cell-depleted T cells, or PBMCs supplied cDNA or gDNA.

V trimming: 8 bases; J trimming: 5 bases; junction bases outside the gene matches: 10. The germline CDR1 and CDR2 sequences are SGHDN and FVKESK. CDR3 length equals 14 residues. Under the authors' procedure: Researchers report that nucleated cell counts were estimated from reference gene primer amplification. The assay was immunoSEQ multiplex PCR, and TCRdb's table has in-frame clones only and misses some. The DNA gave D and trimming, while V, J and clone size come from that table. The sample has about 55,000 clones, about nine tenths seen once. The chain couples TRBV14 to TRBJ2-7, with 9 bases matching TRBD1. This clonotype was obtained from a man aged 35 to 55 with acute or convalescent COVID-19. Material: peripheral blood. The CDR3 loop reads CASGNRGPRNEQYF. The CDR3 DNA reads as TGTGCCAGCGGAAACAGGGGGCCGAGGAACGAGCAGTACTTC. Filled out from reference TRBV14 and TRBJ2-7, the complete variable domain reads EAGVTQFPSHSVIEKGQTVTLRCDPISGHDNLYWYRRVMGKEIKFLLHFVKESKQDESGMPNNRFLAERTGGTYSTLKVQPAELEDSGVYFCASGNRGPRNEQYFGPGTRLTVT.